This record concerns one T cell receptor (beta chain) sequence. Its antigen has not been determined. No base quality values were provided; no much bigger clone lies one nucleotide off. The source of the sample is a study of cytomegalovirus exposure and HLA in healthy donors (dated by TCRdb to 2016 to 2017). Regarding the study in general: According to an earlier analysis of several hundred of the donors, 200 million or so T cells yielded over 90 million unique TCR beta sequences and roughly 280 Gb of sequence data. Around 320 gigabases of sequencing data and approximately 80 million unique TCR sequences were included in an early release covering about 700 HLA-typed donors. Among the approximately 420 genotyped donors, more than 70% belonged to the genetic ancestry cluster associated with self-reported Caucasian donors. The study aimed to test whether signatures of past pathogen exposure could be identified by cataloging public T cell receptors. The study profiled the T cell repertoires of under 700 subjects by immunosequencing and related them to cytomegalovirus serostatus. A separate validation cohort of some 130 different subjects was used in addition to the roughly 620-subject first cohort. The study combined high-throughput TCR immunosequencing, statistical association of individual TCRs with disease status, and machine learning to predict cytomegalovirus infection status. A later analysis re-examined previously published TCR beta repertoires from about 700 donors and added high-resolution HLA genotyping to investigate patterns of TCR occurrence. The later analysis used no new phenotypic data to find candidate immune exposures, relying instead on TCR beta sequences and their occurrence across donors. In an earlier analysis of roughly 540 of the donors, high-throughput TCR beta sequencing was used to judge whether each TCR beta V gene segment behaved as functional or pseudogenic. Donor age, sex, ethnicity and CMV serostatus were collected together with the repertoire data. A later genetic analysis took genome-wide SNP genotypes for about 55% of the 666 donors and used that subset as a discovery cohort. All discovery cohort repertoires had been generated using a single sequencing platform. Both class I and class II loci were covered by HLA typing, at four-digit resolution. The number of typed donors differed by locus: about 620-640 for A, B, C, DRB1 and DQB1; roughly 510 for DQA1; 606 for DPA1; and about 450 for DPB1. Roughly 5 DR-DQ haplotypes were handled as single units for association and clustering, since linkage in the cohort was strong. Among a few hundred genotyped donors of the cohort, an average of approximately 240,000 unique TCR beta nucleotide sequences were sequenced per donor, around 20% of them non-productive. Summary of the overall study and its limitations: A further reported finding was that TCR beta sequences accurately predicted the HLA-A and HLA-B alleles for most subjects in the first cohort. According to a later analysis, parvovirus B19, influenza, CMV and Epstein-Barr virus appeared linked to several top co-occurrence clusters. Only TCR beta chains were sequenced in this cohort, and the absence of alpha or paired-chain data limited detectable features. A later analysis found that most CMV-associated TCR beta chains appeared HLA-restricted, with HLA associations seemingly driven largely by CMV exposure. Some IMGT-functional V segments, including TRBV6-2 and TRBV6-3, could not be distinguished by the 87-base-pair reads and were therefore excluded. The classifier was reported to diagnose cytomegalovirus status with high specificity and sensitivity in both the original and validation cohorts. The authors suggested that the approach could potentially be generalized to other disease states and immunological phenotypes. Strong co-occurrence of HLA alleles, especially DR and DQ, made assigning TCR associations to individual alleles difficult. Sequencing depth was assumed to be roughly uniform across donors in the presence/absence analyses, though that assumption may not hold. A group of highly shared sequence variants was considered likely to be a technical artifact of the sequencing pipeline. Because HLA typing was missing for some donors at each locus, association tests included only the typed subset. A total of fewer than 200 TCR beta chains were listed by the study as associated with cytomegalovirus. CMV serostatus was the only immune exposure information available for the cohort. An association between a missense DCLRE1C variant and V-gene and J-gene trimming of TCR beta chains was found in a later genetic analysis and replicated in an independent cohort. In a later analysis, TCR association rates were found to vary across HLA loci, with the most associated TCRs seen for DRB1 alleles and the fewest for HLA-C alleles. Three of the identified cytomegalovirus-associated TCR beta chains were confirmed in vitro to be specific for cytomegalovirus antigens. In an earlier analysis of approximately 600 of the donors, most TCR beta V segments were observed in productive rearrangements about 87% or about 30% of the time, broadly matching IMGT annotations. Correlated functional status among segregating V segments might be attributable to linkage disequilibrium, but an unknown experimental factor could not be ruled out. In a later analysis, HLA-associated TCR beta chains were found to be more clonally expanded and to have lower generation probabilities than equally common non-associated chains. Compared with the 666-donor mean, donors in an Asian-associated ancestry cluster had fewer N-insertions in productive TCRs, according to a later genetic analysis. Specific HLA alleles were associated with 15,000 to 20,000 TCR beta sequences at a false discovery rate of 0.05 in a later analysis. Across donors, most TCR sequences were observed very rarely, whereas some public TCRs were present in many individuals. Over 15 rarely observed V segments, including chromosome 9 orphons, were excluded from the earlier analysis of just under 600 of the donors because counts were too low.

The cohort comprised some 680 healthy bone marrow donors. Cohort members were all nominally healthy when sampled, although unrecorded immune exposures were likely present. The donor tested CMV seropositive and was one of the 289 seropositive cohort members. Each donor provided a peripheral blood sample, and peripheral blood mononuclear cells were used for TCR beta sequencing. The Qiagen DNeasy Blood Extraction Kit was used to extract genomic DNA from the blood cell samples. Libraries were built with the immunoSEQ multiplex PCR assay. The multiplex PCR relied on a mix of 60 forward primers for TCR Vbeta segments and 13 reverse primers for TCR Jbeta segments. A multiplex PCR assay on genomic DNA amplified the CDR3 region of rearranged TCR beta genes. Amplified TCR beta libraries were sequenced as 87-base-pair reads on the Illumina HiSeq System. On the authors' methods: In a later analysis, 80 million or so unique TCR beta chains were counted across the approximately 640 repertoires, and about 10 million of these chains were shared by at least two donors. Raw reads were error-corrected and collapsed into unique sequences by a nearest-neighbor algorithm in which closely related sequences were merged to remove PCR and sequencing errors. V, D and J gene segments were assigned by aligning CDR3 sequences to IMGT reference sequences. Each retained sequence needed at least a six-nucleotide match to both a V gene segment and a J gene segment. A rearrangement counted as productive if the CDR3 had no stop codons and remained in frame with V and J, and every other rearrangement counted as non-productive. Following IMGT convention, CDR3 was defined as the stretch from the second conserved V-encoded cysteine to the conserved J-encoded phenylalanine. Sequences without an unambiguous match to a single V gene segment were excluded from the earlier analysis of 450 to 650 of the donors. In an earlier analysis of approximately 560 of the donors, a V segment was called functional when productive rearrangements were above 56.7%, and segregating when the standard deviation between donors exceeded 5%. To diagnose cytomegalovirus status from the catalog of TCR beta chain sequences, a statistical classification framework was built. V and J gene assignment, in a later analysis, came from comparing TCR nucleotide sequences with IMGT/GENE-DB human TR gene sequences. The TCRdist pipeline was used in a later analysis to assign CDR3 sequences and most-parsimonious VDJ recombination scenarios. In a later analysis, each TCR beta chain was defined by its CDR3 amino acid sequence together with its V-gene family, and reads lacking a unique V-gene family were excluded. As a way to deal with suspected cross-contamination and a sequencing artifact, a later analysis dropped 640 or so nucleotide sequences that were highly shared and had low generation probability. For each public chain, a later analysis derived a clonal expansion index from normalized ranks of inferred template counts within each repertoire. A later analysis computed generation probabilities with a VDJ recombination model fitted to out-of-frame rearrangements, and checked the results against IGoR. In a later analysis, hypergeometric tests were used to score TCR-TCR, TCR-HLA and TCR-CMV co-occurrence, with a repertoire-size bias correction applied to TCR pairs. In a later analysis, false discovery rates were estimated by permuting HLA or CMV assignments 20 times. In a later analysis, co-occurring TCRs were grouped using DBSCAN, and TCRdist sequence similarity was added for clustering within HLA-allele-positive subsets. Repertoires with fewer than 30,000 or more than 120,000 public chains, plus five repertoires with anomalous nucleotide sharing, were excluded from co-occurrence clustering. The table comes from immuneACCESS by way of TCRdb, which keeps in-frame sequences with V and J called. Part of the clones is missing from these tables; in studies checked, under half for an unresolved V gene and the rest for unknown reasons. From that table come the V and J calls and clone size; the DNA was used to work out D and trimming. This sample is represented by fewer than 200,000 clones; approximately 82% of them were singletons. The top ten constitute roughly 1.7% of the sample.

CDR1 and CDR2 are drawn from the germline V gene (reference sequence): LNHNV, YYDKDF. V lost 3 bases and J lost 1 base; the stretch between them is 9 bases long. Counted from cysteine to phenylalanine, this CDR3 has 14 amino acids. Only the CDR3 part of the read is kept: 42 bases, read in frame from the first base. This TCR was recovered from a man aged 40-55 years in good health and CMV-seropositive. The sample was PBMCs. Here the chain combines TRBV15 and TRBJ2-5, with TRBD2 as a weak D call on 6 bases. The DNA sequence follows: TGTGCCACCAGCAGGGGGGGAGCCCAAGAGACCCAGTACTTC. Its coded protein is CATSRGGAQETQYF.